The present TCR beta chain was sequenced within a study of OX40 agonist ivuxolimab in advanced cancers. Study in general: A male proportion of 82.7% was recorded, with mean age roughly 60 years and range about 23 to 80.

TCRdb's copy holds only in-frame clones and misses some; the assay was immunoSEQ multiplex PCR. The sample shows around 61,000 clones, around four fifths of them seen only once. The CDR3 consists of 16 residues. This specimen consisted of CD4+ or CD8+ T cells sorted from blood, obtained in a trial of the OX40 agonist ivuxolimab. The source is an adult with an advanced solid tumor such as melanoma, head and neck, liver or kidney cancer. V usage is TRBV21-1 and J usage is TRBJ2-7; the table names TRBD2, a call not compared with the DNA. TRBV21-1 is a recognized pseudogene. CDR3 sequence: CASSTGTSGSRCEQYF. In DNA, the CDR3 is TGTGCCAGCAGCACCGGGACTAGCGGGAGTAGATGCGAGCAGTACTTC.